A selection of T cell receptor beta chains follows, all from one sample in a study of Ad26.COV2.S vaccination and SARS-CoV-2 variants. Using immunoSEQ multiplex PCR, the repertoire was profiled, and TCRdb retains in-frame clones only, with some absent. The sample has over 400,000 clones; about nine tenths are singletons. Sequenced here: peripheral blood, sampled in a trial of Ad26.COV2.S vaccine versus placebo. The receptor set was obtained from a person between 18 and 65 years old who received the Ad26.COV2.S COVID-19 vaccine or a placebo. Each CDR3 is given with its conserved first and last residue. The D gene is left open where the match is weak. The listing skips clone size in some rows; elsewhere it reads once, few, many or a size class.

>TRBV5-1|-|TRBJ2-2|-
TGCGCCAGCAGCGTAAACACCGGGGAGCTGTTTTTT
CASSVNTGELFF
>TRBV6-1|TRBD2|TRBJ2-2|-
TGTGCCAGCAGTGTGGGACTAGCGGGGCGAACCGGGGAGCTGTTTTTT
CASSVGLAGRTGELFF
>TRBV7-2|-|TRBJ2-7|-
TGTGCCAGCAGCCTCCCGGGACCGAGCTACGAGCAGTACTTC
CASSLPGPSYEQYF
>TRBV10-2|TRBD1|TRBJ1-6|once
TGCGCCAGCAGTGAGGGGACAGAGAGAGTTTCACCCCTCCACTTT
CASSEGTERVSPLHF
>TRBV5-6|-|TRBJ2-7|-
TGTGCCAGCAGCTTGTCGGCCCTCGGCGAGCAGTACTTC
CASSLSALGEQYF
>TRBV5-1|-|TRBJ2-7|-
TGCGCCAGCAGCTTAATAACAAGACTTGACGAGCAGTACTTC
CASSLITRLDEQYF
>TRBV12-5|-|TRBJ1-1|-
TGTGCTAGTGCTTCCTCTGAGGGGACTGAAGCTTTCTTT
CASASSEGTEAFF
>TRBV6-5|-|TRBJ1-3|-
TGTGCCAGCATTACTGAAACAGGAAACACCATATATTTT
CASITETGNTIYF
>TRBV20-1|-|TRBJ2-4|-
TGCAGTGCTAGTCCCCAGACGGTAGCCAAAAACATTCAGTACTTC
CSASPQTVAKNIQYF
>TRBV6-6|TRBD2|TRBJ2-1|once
TGTGCCAGCACCCGGGAGCGGGGGGGGCCCTACAATGAGCAGTTCTTC
CASTRERGGPYNEQFF
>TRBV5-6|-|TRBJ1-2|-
TGTGCCAGCAGCCGGAGGAGCTACAACTATGGCTACACCTTC
CASSRRSYNYGYTF
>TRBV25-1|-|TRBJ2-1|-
TGTGCCAGCAGTGCCCGGACCCCCGGATTCTCCTACAATGAGCAGTTCTTC
CASSARTPGFSYNEQFF
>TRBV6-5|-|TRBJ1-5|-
TGTGCCAGCAGCCAAGAGGGGGGGTTGGGTCAGCCCCAGCATTTT
CASSQEGGLGQPQHF
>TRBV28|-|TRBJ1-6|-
TGTGCCAGCAGTTTTGATTCACCCCTCCACTTT
CASSFDSPLHF
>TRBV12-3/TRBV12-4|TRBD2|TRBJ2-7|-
TGTGCCAGCAACCTAGCGGGGGGGCGTGAGCAGTACTTC
CASNLAGGREQYF
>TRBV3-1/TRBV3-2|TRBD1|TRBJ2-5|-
TGTGCCAGCAGCCAAGCGGGGACAGGGGGAAGAAAGACCCAGTACTTC
CASSQAGTGGRKTQYF
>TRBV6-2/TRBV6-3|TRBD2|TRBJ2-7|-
TGTGCCAGCAGCGGACTAGCGGGGGGCCTTTCCTACGAGCAGTACTTC
CASSGLAGGLSYEQYF
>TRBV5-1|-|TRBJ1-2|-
TGCGCCAGCAGCTTGACAGATGCTAACTATGGCTACACCTTC
CASSLTDANYGYTF
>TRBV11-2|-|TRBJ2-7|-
TGTGCCAGCAGCTACCGGGATTTTACCTACGAGCAGTACTTC
CASSYRDFTYEQYF
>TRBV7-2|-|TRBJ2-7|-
TGTGCCAGCAGCTTAAACCCGGACGGCTACGAGCAGTACTTC
CASSLNPDGYEQYF
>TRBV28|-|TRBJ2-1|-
TGTGCCAGCTTGCGTGGTAGCGCCCACAATGAGCAGTTCTTC
CASLRGSAHNEQFF
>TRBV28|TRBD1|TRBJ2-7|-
TGTGCCAGCAGTTTTGGGACAGGGGCCTGGGAGCAGTACTTC
CASSFGTGAWEQYF
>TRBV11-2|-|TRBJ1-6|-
TGTGCCAGCAGCTTAGATGTAGGGGGGGGGTTTTGGAATTCACCCCTCCACTTT
CASSLDVGGGFWNSPLHF
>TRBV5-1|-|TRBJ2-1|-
TGCGCCAGCAGCTTGTATACTAGCTCGGTAATTGGTGAGCAGTTCTTC
CASSLYTSSVIGEQFF
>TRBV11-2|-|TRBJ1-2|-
TGTGCCAGCAGCCTACACGCGAATCTCTATGGCTACACCTTC
CASSLHANLYGYTF
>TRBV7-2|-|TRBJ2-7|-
TGTGCCAGCAGCTTATCCTACGAGCAGTACTTC
CASSLSYEQYF
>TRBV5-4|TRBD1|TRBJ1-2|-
TGTGCCAGCAGCTCTGGTTCCAGGACAGGGGGCGATGGCTACACCTTC
CASSSGSRTGGDGYTF
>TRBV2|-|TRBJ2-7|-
TGTGCCAGCAGTGCTCAGTCCTACGAGCAGTACTTC
CASSAQSYEQYF
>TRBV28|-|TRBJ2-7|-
TGTGCCATCGGCTACGAGCAGTACTTC
CAIGYEQYF
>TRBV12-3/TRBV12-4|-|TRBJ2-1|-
TGTGCCAGCAGTATCCCCCGGGGAGGGCAGTTCTTC
CASSIPRGGQFF
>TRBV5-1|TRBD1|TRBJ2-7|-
TGCGCCAGCCGAAGATCCGGGACAGGGGTCTACGAGCAGTACTTC
CASRRSGTGVYEQYF
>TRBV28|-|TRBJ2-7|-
TGTGCCAGCAATAAGAGATTTCCGAACTACGAGCAGTACTTC
CASNKRFPNYEQYF
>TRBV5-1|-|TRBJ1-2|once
TGCGCCAGCAGCCTCGAAGGATATGGCTACACCTTC
CASSLEGYGYTF
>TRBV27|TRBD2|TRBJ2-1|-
TGTGCCAGCAGTCCGGGGACTAGCGGCCTCTCCTACAATGAGCAGTTCTTC
CASSPGTSGLSYNEQFF
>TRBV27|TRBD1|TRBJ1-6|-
TGTGCCAGCAGGCCGACAGGGGTAGATAATTCACCCCTCCACTTT
CASRPTGVDNSPLHF
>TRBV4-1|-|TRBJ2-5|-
TGCGCCAGCAGCCCCGCTAGACTTGGGGGGGGGCCAGGGGAAGAGACCCAGTACTTC
CASSPARLGGGPGEETQYF
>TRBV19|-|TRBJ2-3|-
TGTGCCAGTACTCGCCCGGGGAGGGGGGCAGATACGCAGTATTTT
CASTRPGRGADTQYF
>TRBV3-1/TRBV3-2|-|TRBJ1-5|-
TGTGCCAGCAGCCTCTTTGCCGGGGATCAGCCCCAGCATTTT
CASSLFAGDQPQHF
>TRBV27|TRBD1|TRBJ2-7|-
TGTGCCAGCTGGCCGGACAGGGTGAGCGAGCAGTACTTC
CASWPDRVSEQYF
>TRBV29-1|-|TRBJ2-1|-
TGCAGCGTTGTAAGGGGGGGCTCCTACAATGAGCAGTTCTTC
CSVVRGGSYNEQFF
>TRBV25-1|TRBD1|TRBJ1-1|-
TGTGCCAGCAGTCCACCCAAGACAGGGGGAAACACTGAAGCTTTCTTT
CASSPPKTGGNTEAFF
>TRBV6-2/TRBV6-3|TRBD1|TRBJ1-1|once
TGTGCCAGCAGCATCGGGACAGGGACGGGCCGGTCAAGTACTGAAGCTTTCTTT
CASSIGTGTGRSSTEAFF
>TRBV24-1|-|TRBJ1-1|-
TGTGCCACCAGTGAGGGCACTGAAGCTTTCTTT
CATSEGTEAFF
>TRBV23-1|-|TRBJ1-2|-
TGCGCCAGCAGGAAAGGAAAGACAGCCCCTAACTATGGCTACACCTTC
CASRKGKTAPNYGYTF
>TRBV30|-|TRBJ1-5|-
TGTGCCTCACAAGACGGTCATAGCAATCAGCCCCAGCATTTT
CASQDGHSNQPQHF
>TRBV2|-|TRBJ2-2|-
TGTGCCAGCGCTTTCGGGGAGCTGTTTTTT
CASAFGELFF
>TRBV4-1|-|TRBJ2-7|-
TGCGCCAGCAGCCAATCTGGGGGGCCAAGCTCCTACGAGCAGTACTTC
CASSQSGGPSSYEQYF